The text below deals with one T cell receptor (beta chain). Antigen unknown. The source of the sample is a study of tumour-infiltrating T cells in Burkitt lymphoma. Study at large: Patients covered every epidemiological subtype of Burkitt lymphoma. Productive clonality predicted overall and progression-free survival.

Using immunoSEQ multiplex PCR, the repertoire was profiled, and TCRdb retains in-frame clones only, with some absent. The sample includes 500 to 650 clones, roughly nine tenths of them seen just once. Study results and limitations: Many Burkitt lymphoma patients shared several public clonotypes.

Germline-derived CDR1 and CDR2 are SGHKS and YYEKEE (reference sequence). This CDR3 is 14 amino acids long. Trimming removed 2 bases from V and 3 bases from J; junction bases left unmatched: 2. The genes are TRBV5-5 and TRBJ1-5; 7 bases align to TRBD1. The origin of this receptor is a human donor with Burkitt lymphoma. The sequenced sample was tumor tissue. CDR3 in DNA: TGTGCCAGCAGCTTTGGGACAGCCAATCAGCCCCAGCATTTT. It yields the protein CASSFGTANQPQHF.